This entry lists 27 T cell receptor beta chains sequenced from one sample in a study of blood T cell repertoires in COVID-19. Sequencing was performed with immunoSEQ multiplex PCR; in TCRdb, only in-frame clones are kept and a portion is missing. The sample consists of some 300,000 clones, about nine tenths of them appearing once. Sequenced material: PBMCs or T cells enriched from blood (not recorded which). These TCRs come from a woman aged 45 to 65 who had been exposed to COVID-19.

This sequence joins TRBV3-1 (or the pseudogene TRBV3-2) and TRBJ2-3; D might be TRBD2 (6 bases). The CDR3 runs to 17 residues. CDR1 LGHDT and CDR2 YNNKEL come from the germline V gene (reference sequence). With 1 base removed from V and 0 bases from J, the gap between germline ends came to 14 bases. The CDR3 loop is CASSQASRGSSTDTQYF. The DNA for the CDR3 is TGTGCCAGCAGCCAAGCTTCACGGGGGTCTAGCACAGATACGCAGTATTTT.

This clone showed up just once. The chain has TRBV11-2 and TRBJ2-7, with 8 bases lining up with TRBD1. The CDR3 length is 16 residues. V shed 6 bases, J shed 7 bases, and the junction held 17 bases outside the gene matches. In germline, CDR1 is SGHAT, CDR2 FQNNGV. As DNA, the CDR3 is TGTGCCAGCAGTTCCACCCCACAGGGGGTTGAAAGGGAGCAGTACTTC. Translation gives CASSSTPQGVEREQYF.

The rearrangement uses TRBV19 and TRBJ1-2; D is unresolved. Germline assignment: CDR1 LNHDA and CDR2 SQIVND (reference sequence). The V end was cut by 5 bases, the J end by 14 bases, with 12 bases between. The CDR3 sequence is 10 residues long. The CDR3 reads CASSPTTLTF. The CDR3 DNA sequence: TGTGCCAGTAGTCCAACGACTTTAACCTTC.

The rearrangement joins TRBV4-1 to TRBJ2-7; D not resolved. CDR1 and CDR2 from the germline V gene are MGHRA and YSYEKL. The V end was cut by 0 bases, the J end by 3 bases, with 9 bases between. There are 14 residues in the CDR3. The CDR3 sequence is CASSQDSLVYEQYF. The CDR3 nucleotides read TGCGCCAGCAGCCAAGATAGTCTAGTCTACGAGCAGTACTTC.

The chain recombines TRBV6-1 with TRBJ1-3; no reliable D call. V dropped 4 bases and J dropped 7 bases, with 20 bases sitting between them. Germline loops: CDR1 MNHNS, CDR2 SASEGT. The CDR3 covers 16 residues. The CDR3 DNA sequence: TGTGCCAGCAGTGGAACCTTGGACTCCACGCGGAACACCATATATTTT. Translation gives CASSGTLDSTRNTIYF.

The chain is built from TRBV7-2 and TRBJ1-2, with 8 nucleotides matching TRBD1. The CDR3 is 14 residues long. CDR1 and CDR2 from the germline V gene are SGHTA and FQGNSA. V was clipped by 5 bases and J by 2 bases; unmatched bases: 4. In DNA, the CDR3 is TGTGCCAGCAGCGCCGACAGGGGAAACTATGGCTACACCTTC. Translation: CASSADRGNYGYTF. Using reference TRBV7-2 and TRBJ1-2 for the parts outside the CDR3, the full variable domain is GAGVSQSPSNKVTEKGKDVELRCDPISGHTALYWYRQSLGQGLEFLIYFQGNSAPDKSGLPSDRFSAERTGGSVSTLTIQRTQQEDSAVYLCASSADRGNYGYTFGSGTRLTVV.

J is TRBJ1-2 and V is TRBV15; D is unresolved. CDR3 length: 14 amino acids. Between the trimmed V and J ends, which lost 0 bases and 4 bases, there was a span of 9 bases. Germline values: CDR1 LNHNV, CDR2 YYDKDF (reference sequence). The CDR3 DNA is TGTGCCACCAGCAGAGATCAACAGAGCTATGGCTACACCTTC. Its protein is CATSRDQQSYGYTF.

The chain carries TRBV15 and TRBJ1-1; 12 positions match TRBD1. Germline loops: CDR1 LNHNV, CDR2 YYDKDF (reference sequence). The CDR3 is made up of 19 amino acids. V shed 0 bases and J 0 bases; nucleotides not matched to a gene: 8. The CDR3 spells CATSRDFRDRGRMNTEAFF. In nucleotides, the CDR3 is TGTGCCACCAGCAGAGATTTTCGGGACAGGGGGCGGATGAACACTGAAGCTTTCTTT.

CDR3 loop: CASSLSGRVYAFF. DNA for the CDR3: TGTGCCAGCAGCCTTTCAGGGAGGGTGTATGCTTTCTTT. This chain connects TRBV7-9 to TRBJ1-1; maybe TRBD1 (5 bases). CDR3 length: 13 amino acids. The V end lost 5 bases, the J end lost 11 bases, and 18 bases lay between the germline ends. CDR1 SEHNR and CDR2 FQNEAQ come from the germline V gene (reference sequence).

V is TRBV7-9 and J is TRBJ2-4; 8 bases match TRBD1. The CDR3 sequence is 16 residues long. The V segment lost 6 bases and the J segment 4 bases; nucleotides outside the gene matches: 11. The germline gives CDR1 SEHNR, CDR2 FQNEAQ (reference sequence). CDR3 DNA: TGTGCCAGCAGACCTCCCGGGACAGGCTCGAAAAACATTCAGTACTTC. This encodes CASRPPGTGSKNIQYF.

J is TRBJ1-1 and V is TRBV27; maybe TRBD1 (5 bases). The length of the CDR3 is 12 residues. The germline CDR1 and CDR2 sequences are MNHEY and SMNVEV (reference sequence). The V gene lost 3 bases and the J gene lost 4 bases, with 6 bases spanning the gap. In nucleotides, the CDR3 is TGTGCCAGCAGTTTTCAGGGCACTGAAGCTTTCTTT. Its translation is CASSFQGTEAFF.

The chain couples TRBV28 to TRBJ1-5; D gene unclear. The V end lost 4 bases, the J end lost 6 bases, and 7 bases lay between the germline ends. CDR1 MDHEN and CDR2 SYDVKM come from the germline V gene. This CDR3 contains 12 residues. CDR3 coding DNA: TGTGCCAGCAGTTCACGGTCTCAGCCCCAGCATTTT. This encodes CASSSRSQPQHF. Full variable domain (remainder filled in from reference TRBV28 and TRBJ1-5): DVKVTQSSRYLVKRTGEKVFLECVQDMDHENMFWYRQDPGLGLRLIYFSYDVKMKEKGDIPEGYSVSREKKERFSLILESASTNQTSMYLCASSSRSQPQHFGDGTRLSIL.

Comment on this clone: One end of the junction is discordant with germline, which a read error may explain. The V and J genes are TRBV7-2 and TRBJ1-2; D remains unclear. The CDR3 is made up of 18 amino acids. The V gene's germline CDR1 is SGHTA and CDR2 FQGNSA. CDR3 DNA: TGTGCCAGCAGCTTAGGATTCCGAATATCTAACGCTAAATATGGCTACACCTTC. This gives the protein CASSLGFRISNAKYGYTF.

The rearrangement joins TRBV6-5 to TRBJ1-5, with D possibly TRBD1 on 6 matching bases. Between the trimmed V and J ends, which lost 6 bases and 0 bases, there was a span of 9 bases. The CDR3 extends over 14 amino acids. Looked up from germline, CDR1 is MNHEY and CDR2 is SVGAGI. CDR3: CASSTGYSNQPQHF. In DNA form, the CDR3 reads TGTGCCAGCAGCACAGGGTATAGCAATCAGCCCCAGCATTTT.

Here the CDR3 reads CAWGWGGPPSNQPQHF. The DNA for the CDR3 is TGTGCCTGGGGGTGGGGGGGACCACCTAGCAATCAGCCCCAGCATTTT. This chain connects TRBV30 to TRBJ1-5, with TRBD1 as a possible D gene (5 bases). Germline V gene sequence: CDR1 GTSNPN, CDR2 SVGIG (reference sequence). Trimming took off 5 bases at V and 0 bases at J, with 17 bases between the two ends. CDR3 size: 16 residues.

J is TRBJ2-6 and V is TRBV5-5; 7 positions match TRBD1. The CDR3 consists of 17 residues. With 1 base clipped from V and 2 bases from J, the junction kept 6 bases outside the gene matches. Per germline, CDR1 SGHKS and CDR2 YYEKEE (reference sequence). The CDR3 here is CASSLLAGGAGANVLTF. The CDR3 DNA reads TGTGCCAGCAGCTTGTTGGCAGGGGGTGCTGGGGCCAACGTCCTGACTTTC.

CDR3 coding DNA: TGTGCCAGCAGCCAACCCGGACTAGAACGTGAGCAGTTCTTC. Translated, it gives CASSQPGLEREQFF. The chain uses TRBV4-2 and TRBJ2-1, with 7 nucleotides matching TRBD2. The CDR3 sequence is 14 residues long. CDR1 LGHNA and CDR2 YNFKEQ come from the germline V gene. The V and J ends lost 2 bases and 9 bases, in that order; junction bases with no gene match: 7.

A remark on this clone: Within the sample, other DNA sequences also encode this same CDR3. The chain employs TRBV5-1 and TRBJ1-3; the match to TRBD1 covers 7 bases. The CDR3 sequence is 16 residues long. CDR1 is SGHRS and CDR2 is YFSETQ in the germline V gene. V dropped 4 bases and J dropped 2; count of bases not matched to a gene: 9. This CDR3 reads CASSLEGQGAGNTIYF. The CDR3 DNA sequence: TGCGCCAGCAGCCTGGAGGGGCAGGGGGCTGGAAACACCATATATTTT.

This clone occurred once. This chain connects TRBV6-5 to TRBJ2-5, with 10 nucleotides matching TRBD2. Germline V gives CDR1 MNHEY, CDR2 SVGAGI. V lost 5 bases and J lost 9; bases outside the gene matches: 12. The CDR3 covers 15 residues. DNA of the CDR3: TGTGCCAGCAGTCGAGCTAGCGGGGGAGGTTTCGCCCAGTACTTC. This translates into CASSRASGGGFAQYF.

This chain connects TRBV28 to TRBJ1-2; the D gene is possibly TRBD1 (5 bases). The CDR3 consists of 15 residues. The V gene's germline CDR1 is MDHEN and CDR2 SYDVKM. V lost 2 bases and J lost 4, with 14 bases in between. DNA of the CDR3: TGTGCCAGCAGTTTAGGGGGGATGGGTCCCTATGGCTACACCTTC. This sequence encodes CASSLGGMGPYGYTF.

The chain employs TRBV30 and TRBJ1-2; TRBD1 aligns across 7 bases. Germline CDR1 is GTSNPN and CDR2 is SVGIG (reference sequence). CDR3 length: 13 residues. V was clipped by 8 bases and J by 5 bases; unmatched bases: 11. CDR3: CAGWDRVKYGYTF. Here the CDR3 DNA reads TGTGCCGGGTGGGACAGAGTAAAATATGGCTACACCTTC. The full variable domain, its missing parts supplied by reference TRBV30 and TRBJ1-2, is SQTIHQWPATLVQPVGSPLSLECTVEGTSNPNLYWYRQAAGRGLQLLFYSVGIGQISSEVPQNLSASRPQDRQFILSSKKLLLSDSGFYLCAGWDRVKYGYTFGSGTRLTVV.

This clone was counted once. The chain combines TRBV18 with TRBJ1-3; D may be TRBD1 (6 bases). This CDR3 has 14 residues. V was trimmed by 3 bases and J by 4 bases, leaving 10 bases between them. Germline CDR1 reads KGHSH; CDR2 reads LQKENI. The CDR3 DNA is TGTGCCAGCTCACCGGGGGACATCGGAAACACCATATATTTT. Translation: CASSPGDIGNTIYF.

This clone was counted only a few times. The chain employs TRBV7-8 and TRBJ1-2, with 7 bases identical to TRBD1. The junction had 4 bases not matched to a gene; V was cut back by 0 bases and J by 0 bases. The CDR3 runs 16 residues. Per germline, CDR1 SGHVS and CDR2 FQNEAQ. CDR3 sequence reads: CASSLAPTGPNYGYTF. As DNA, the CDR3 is TGTGCCAGCAGCTTAGCCCCGACAGGGCCTAACTATGGCTACACCTTC.

The CDR3 reads CASSLAASGGAGNEQFF. CDR3 nucleotide sequence: TGCGCCAGCAGCTTGGCAGCTAGCGGGGGGGCAGGGAATGAGCAGTTCTTC. The V and J genes are TRBV5-1 and TRBJ2-1; 12 bases map to TRBD2. V shed 0 bases, J shed 7 bases, and the junction held 8 bases outside the gene matches. The CDR3 loop spans 17 amino acids. The V gene's germline CDR1 is SGHRS and CDR2 YFSETQ.

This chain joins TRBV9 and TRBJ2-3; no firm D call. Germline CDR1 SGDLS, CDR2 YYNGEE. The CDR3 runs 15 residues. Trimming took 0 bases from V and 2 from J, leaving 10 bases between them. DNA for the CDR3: TGTGCCAGCAGCGTAGGTTCTTTTTTCACAGATACGCAGTATTTT. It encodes CASSVGSFFTDTQYF.

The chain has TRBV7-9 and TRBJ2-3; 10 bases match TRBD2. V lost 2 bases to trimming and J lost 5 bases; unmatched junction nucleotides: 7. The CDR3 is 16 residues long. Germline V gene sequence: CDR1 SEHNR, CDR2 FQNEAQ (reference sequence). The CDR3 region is CASSLSGAGGVDTQYF. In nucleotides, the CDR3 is TGTGCCAGCAGCTTAAGTGGAGCGGGAGGGGTAGATACGCAGTATTTT. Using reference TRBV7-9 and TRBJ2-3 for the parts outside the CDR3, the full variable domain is DTGVSQNPRHKITKRGQNVTFRCDPISEHNRLYWYRQTLGQGPEFLTYFQNEAQLEKSRLLSDRFSAERPKGSFSTLEIQRTEQGDSAMYLCASSLSGAGGVDTQYFGPGTRLTVL.

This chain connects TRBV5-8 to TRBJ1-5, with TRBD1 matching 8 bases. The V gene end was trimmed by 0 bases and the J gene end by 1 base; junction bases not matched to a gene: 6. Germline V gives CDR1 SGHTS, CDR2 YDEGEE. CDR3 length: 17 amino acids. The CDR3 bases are TGTGCCAGCAGCTTGGCCTCGTGGACAGGGAGCAATCAGCCCCAGCATTTT. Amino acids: CASSLASWTGSNQPQHF. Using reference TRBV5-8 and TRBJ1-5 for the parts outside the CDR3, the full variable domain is EAGVTQSPTHLIKTRGQQATLRCSPISGHTSVYWYQQALGLGLQFLLWYDEGEERNRGNFPPRFSGRQFPNYSSELNVNALELEDSALYLCASSLASWTGSNQPQHFGDGTRLSIL.